These T cell receptor beta chains were read from a single sample in a study of early T cells in non-severe SARS-CoV-2 infection. Via MiXCR, TCRdb re-called the 5' RACE reads, giving one row per CDR3 protein. Of just under 60,000 distinct CDR3 sequences in the sample, 8.9% are singletons; the top ten hold roughly 18%. The source material was whole blood. These receptors were obtained from an adult who was a healthcare worker with PCR-confirmed SARS-CoV-2 infection or an uninfected control (not recorded which). Both conserved end residues are part of each CDR3. D genes are given only for firm matches. Rows give clone size only sometimes, using once, few, many, or a class for an expanded clone.

abundance: NA
d_gene: NA
j_gene: TRBJ2-2
v_gene: TRBV4-1
CDR3nt: TGCGCCAGCAGCCAAGATAGCACCGGGGAGCTGTTTTTT
CDR3aa: CASSQDSTGELFF

abundance: few
d_gene: NA
j_gene: TRBJ2-7
v_gene: TRBV10-3
CDR3nt: TGTGCCATCAGTGAGGACATTAGCTCCTACGAGCAGTACTTC
CDR3aa: CAISEDISSYEQYF

abundance: many
d_gene: TRBD1
j_gene: TRBJ2-7
v_gene: TRBV20-1
CDR3nt: TGCAGTGCTGGCCGGGACAGCCACTCCTACGAGCAGTACTTC
CDR3aa: CSAGRDSHSYEQYF

abundance: many
d_gene: TRBD1
j_gene: TRBJ2-7
v_gene: TRBV18
CDR3nt: TGTGCCAGCTCACCGCCCAACAGGGGTTCACCCACCTACGAGCAGTACTTC
CDR3aa: CASSPPNRGSPTYEQYF

abundance: many
d_gene: NA
j_gene: TRBJ2-2
v_gene: TRBV10-2
CDR3nt: TGCGCCACAGGGGGGTTAGGAGGAACCGGGGAGCTGTTTTTT
CDR3aa: CATGGLGGTGELFF

abundance: many
d_gene: TRBD2
j_gene: TRBJ2-3
v_gene: TRBV7-3
CDR3nt: TGTGCCAGCAGCTCATTAGCGGGAGGGAGAGATACGCAGTATTTT
CDR3aa: CASSSLAGGRDTQYF

abundance: many
d_gene: TRBD1
j_gene: TRBJ1-1
v_gene: TRBV6-2/TRBV6-3
CDR3nt: TGTGCCAGCAGCCACCTTGGACAGGGGACGAACACTGAAGCTTTCTTT
CDR3aa: CASSHLGQGTNTEAFF

abundance: many
d_gene: NA
j_gene: TRBJ2-1
v_gene: TRBV7-2
CDR3nt: TGTGCCAGCAGCCCCAAGCCCACCCCCTACAATGAGCAGTTCTTC
CDR3aa: CASSPKPTPYNEQFF

abundance: few
d_gene: TRBD1
j_gene: TRBJ1-6
v_gene: TRBV9
CDR3nt: TGTGCCAGCAGCGTAGCGGGACAGAATAATTCACCCCTCCACTTT
CDR3aa: CASSVAGQNNSPLHF

abundance: many
d_gene: NA
j_gene: TRBJ1-5
v_gene: TRBV28
CDR3nt: TGTGCCAGCAGTTTAACAGGGTTCCACCAGCCCCAGCATTTT
CDR3aa: CASSLTGFHQPQHF

abundance: few
d_gene: TRBD2
j_gene: TRBJ2-1
v_gene: TRBV4-3
CDR3nt: TGCGCCAGCAGCCAAGAGTATAGACTAGCGGGCTACAATGAGCAGTTCTTC
CDR3aa: CASSQEYRLAGYNEQFF

abundance: NA
d_gene: NA
j_gene: TRBJ2-7
v_gene: TRBV29-1
CDR3nt: TGCAGCGTTGACGGCGTCGGAAAGACCGGTTCCTACGAGCAGTACTTC
CDR3aa: CSVDGVGKTGSYEQYF

abundance: few
d_gene: NA
j_gene: TRBJ1-2
v_gene: TRBV6-1
CDR3nt: TGTGCCAGCAGTGACACGGATCCACCGATATATGGCTACACCTTC
CDR3aa: CASSDTDPPIYGYTF

abundance: many
d_gene: TRBD2
j_gene: TRBJ2-7
v_gene: TRBV20-1
CDR3nt: TGCAGTGCTAGAGATCCTAGCGGGGGATACGAGCAGTACTTC
CDR3aa: CSARDPSGGYEQYF

abundance: medium-sized
d_gene: NA
j_gene: TRBJ1-1
v_gene: TRBV28
CDR3nt: TGTGCCAGCAGTCCCTTGGGGAGGGCTTGGGACACTGAAGCTTTCTTT
CDR3aa: CASSPLGRAWDTEAFF

abundance: many
d_gene: NA
j_gene: TRBJ2-3
v_gene: TRBV11-2
CDR3nt: TGTGCCAGCAGCTTAGAAGGTTTTGGTACGCAGTATTTT
CDR3aa: CASSLEGFGTQYF

abundance: NA
d_gene: TRBD2
j_gene: TRBJ2-3
v_gene: TRBV3-1
CDR3nt: TGTGCCAGCAGCAAAGATAGCGGGAGGGCCGGCGATACGCAGTATTTT
CDR3aa: CASSKDSGRAGDTQYF

abundance: many
d_gene: NA
j_gene: TRBJ2-7
v_gene: TRBV10-3
CDR3nt: TGTGCCATCAAGGGGGAGGAAAGAGAGTACGAGCAGTACTTC
CDR3aa: CAIKGEEREYEQYF

abundance: many
d_gene: NA
j_gene: TRBJ2-1
v_gene: TRBV6-2/TRBV6-3
CDR3nt: TGTGCCAGCAGGCGTGGGACGGTCTCCTACAATGAGCAGTTCTTC
CDR3aa: CASRRGTVSYNEQFF

abundance: many
d_gene: TRBD1
j_gene: TRBJ2-7
v_gene: TRBV6-5
CDR3nt: TGTGCCAGCAGCCGACTCCGGGACAGCTACGAGCAGTACTTC
CDR3aa: CASSRLRDSYEQYF

abundance: many
d_gene: NA
j_gene: TRBJ2-2
v_gene: TRBV6-5
CDR3nt: TGTGCCAGCAGTTACCAAGACACCGGGGAGCTGTTTTTT
CDR3aa: CASSYQDTGELFF

abundance: many
d_gene: NA
j_gene: TRBJ1-2
v_gene: TRBV29-1
CDR3nt: TGCAGCGTTGGGGGACTGGAAGGCTACACCTTC
CDR3aa: CSVGGLEGYTF

abundance: NA
d_gene: NA
j_gene: TRBJ2-2
v_gene: TRBV2
CDR3nt: TGTGCCAGCCGTAAGACGGACCAGAACACCGGGGAGCTGTTTTTT
CDR3aa: CASRKTDQNTGELFF

abundance: few
d_gene: NA
j_gene: TRBJ2-4
v_gene: TRBV29-1
CDR3nt: TGCAGCGTTAGGGGGACACTAGCCAAAAACATTCAGTACTTC
CDR3aa: CSVRGTLAKNIQYF